These T cell receptor beta chains were read from a single sample in a study of post-analysis software for immune sequencing data. TCRdb independently ran MiXCR on the PCR reads; one entry per CDR3 protein. The sample carries about 190,000 distinct CDR3 sequences, over 25% recorded once. Sample: blood. These receptors were collected from a girl aged 2-17 years with multiple sclerosis. CDR3s include the opening cysteine and the closing phenylalanine or tryptophan. The D gene is left open where the match is weak. The size entry is marked missing in some rows and otherwise reads once, few, many or a size class.

NA,TRBD2,TRBV7-2,TRBJ2-1,CASSQLFGTSEFF,TGTGCCAGCAGCCAATTATTCGGGACTAGTGAGTTCTTC
NA,TRBD2,TRBV23-1,TRBJ2-7,CASTYYRVAGGNEQYF,TGCGCCAGCACCTATTATCGGGTAGCGGGCGGCAACGAGCAGTACTTC
many,NA,TRBV18,TRBJ2-7,CASSKGGGYSYEQYF,TGTGCCAGCTCAAAGGGGGGTGGATACTCCTACGAGCAGTACTTC
many,NA,TRBV29-1,TRBJ2-4,CSVEDGAGHLKNIQYF,TGCAGCGTTGAAGATGGGGCCGGACACCTCAAAAACATTCAGTACTTC
few,NA,TRBV4-1,TRBJ1-2,CASSPGGTPYGYTF,TGCGCCAGCAGCCCTGGGGGGACCCCCTATGGCTACACCTTC
NA,TRBD2,TRBV5-1,TRBJ2-2,CASSWTSGVNTGELFF,TGCGCCAGCAGCTGGACTAGCGGGGTTAACACCGGGGAGCTGTTTTTT
many,NA,TRBV28,TRBJ1-1,CASSFAPNTEAFF,TGTGCCAGCAGTTTTGCACCTAACACTGAAGCTTTCTTT
NA,TRBD1,TRBV5-5,TRBJ1-1,CASSYGQAAMNTEAFF,TGTGCCAGCAGCTACGGACAGGCGGCGATGAACACTGAAGCTTTCTTT
NA,TRBD1,TRBV7-9,TRBJ2-7,CASSFRQGAYEQYF,TGTGCCAGCAGCTTTCGACAGGGAGCCTACGAGCAGTACTTC
NA,NA,TRBV12-3/TRBV12-4,TRBJ1-6,CASSGPGVRNSPLHF,TGTGCCAGCAGTGGACCCGGGGTTCGGAATTCACCCCTCCACTTT
many,NA,TRBV7-8,TRBJ2-5,CASSSFTRQETQYF,TGTGCCAGCAGCTCGTTCACCCGTCAAGAGACCCAGTACTTC
NA,NA,TRBV10-3,TRBJ1-1,CAISPGGGTEAFF,TGTGCCATCAGTCCGGGGGGGGGCACTGAAGCTTTCTTT
NA,TRBD1,TRBV7-2,TRBJ1-2,CASSPTGTGAGGYTF,TGTGCCAGCAGCCCAACCGGGACAGGGGCAGGTGGCTACACCTTC
many,NA,TRBV28,TRBJ2-7,CASSPPKGTESYEQYF,TGTGCCAGCAGCCCACCCAAGGGGACGGAGTCCTACGAGCAGTACTTC
NA,TRBD1,TRBV7-2,TRBJ2-7,CASSLQGQLVRSRLYEQYF,TGTGCCAGCAGCTTACAGGGACAGCTGGTGAGGTCCAGACTCTACGAGCAGTACTTC
NA,NA,TRBV6-2/TRBV6-3,TRBJ2-3,CASSPGLNEIDTQYF,TGTGCCAGCAGCCCCGGACTAAACGAGATAGATACGCAGTATTTT
few,NA,TRBV6-6,TRBJ1-2,CATRSVAPRRRVYGYTF,TGTGCCACCCGGTCTGTGGCCCCGAGACGACGGGTCTATGGCTACACCTTC
many,NA,TRBV28,TRBJ2-3,CASSFMAGTDTQYF,TGTGCCAGCAGTTTCATGGCGGGCACAGATACGCAGTATTTT
many,NA,TRBV20-1,TRBJ2-7,CSARPIPTSTHHEQYF,TGCAGTGCTAGACCCATTCCGACTAGTACCCACCACGAGCAGTACTTC
NA,NA,TRBV12-3/TRBV12-4,TRBJ1-3,CASKGQLSGNAIYF,TGTGCCAGCAAGGGGCAACTCTCTGGAAACGCCATATATTTT
many,NA,TRBV6-6,TRBJ2-1,CASSYGGRYNEQFF,TGTGCCAGCAGTTACGGGGGTCGCTACAATGAGCAGTTCTTC
NA,NA,TRBV7-9,TRBJ2-5,CACGGETQYF,TGTGCCTGCGGAGGGGAGACCCAGTACTTC
NA,NA,TRBV5-6,TRBJ2-2,CASSYSGTENTGELFF,TGTGCCAGCAGCTACTCCGGGACCGAAAACACCGGGGAGCTGTTTTTT
many,TRBD1,TRBV29-1,TRBJ2-3,CSVGAGGADTQYF,TGCAGCGTTGGGGCAGGGGGCGCGGATACGCAGTATTTT
few,NA,TRBV25-1,TRBJ1-2,CASNEEDRGNYGYTF,TGTGCCAGCAATGAGGAGGACCGGGGTAACTATGGCTACACCTTC
NA,TRBD2,TRBV7-9,TRBJ2-1,CASRFAGGVNEQFF,TGTGCCAGCAGGTTTGCGGGGGGGGTCAATGAGCAGTTCTTC
NA,TRBD2,TRBV29-1,TRBJ2-3,CSVGSPSGGTDTQYF,TGCAGCGTGGGGTCCCCTAGCGGGGGGACAGATACGCAGTATTTT
NA,NA,TRBV2,TRBJ1-4,CASNQQINEKLFF,TGTGCCAGCAATCAGCAGATTAATGAAAAACTGTTTTTT
few,TRBD2,TRBV6-2/TRBV6-3,TRBJ2-3,CASRSTGAGGPDTQYF,TGTGCCAGCAGATCCACCGGCGCGGGGGGCCCGGATACGCAGTATTTT
few,TRBD2,TRBV5-1,TRBJ2-1,CASSALGTSGVSSYNEQFF,TGCGCCAGCAGCGCCCTCGGGACTAGCGGGGTTAGCTCCTACAATGAGCAGTTCTTC
many,NA,TRBV20-1,TRBJ1-2,CSARDPAGGDGGYTF,TGCAGTGCTAGAGACCCGGCCGGTGGCGATGGTGGCTACACCTTC
NA,NA,TRBV4-1,TRBJ2-7,CASSQEGLSSYEQYF,TGCGCCAGCAGCCAAGAGGGCCTGAGCTCCTACGAGCAGTACTTC
NA,TRBD2,TRBV20-1,TRBJ2-2,CSARDGRESTGELFF,TGCAGTGCTAGAGATGGGCGGGAGAGCACCGGGGAGCTGTTTTTT
NA,NA,TRBV18,TRBJ2-1,CASSLTATITPNEQFF,TGTGCCAGCTCACTCACTGCAACCATTACTCCTAATGAGCAGTTCTTC
few,TRBD2,TRBV5-1,TRBJ2-7,CASSLVIAGTNEQYF,TGCGCCAGCAGCTTGGTTATCGCAGGGACTAACGAGCAGTACTTC
NA,NA,TRBV12-3/TRBV12-4,TRBJ2-5,CASSLVSRGIGTQYF,TGTGCCAGCAGTTTGGTTAGCCGTGGAATAGGGACCCAGTACTTC
NA,TRBD1,TRBV20-1,TRBJ1-6,CSAQMGQGNSPLHF,TGCAGTGCCCAGATGGGACAGGGAAATTCACCCCTCCACTTT
NA,NA,TRBV3-1,TRBJ2-2,CASSQDPGEGTGELFF,TGTGCCAGCAGCCAAGACCCTGGTGAGGGAACCGGGGAGCTGTTTTTT
few,NA,TRBV5-1,TRBJ1-2,CASSSSPTGGAKSGYTF,TGCGCCAGCAGCTCTTCCCCGACGGGCGGGGCGAAGAGTGGCTACACCTTC
many,TRBD2,TRBV7-9,TRBJ2-3,CASSYRTSGGADTQYF,TGTGCCAGCAGCTACCGCACTAGCGGGGGGGCAGATACGCAGTATTTT
few,NA,TRBV3-1,TRBJ2-4,CASSQGLRTSAKNIQYF,TGTGCCAGCAGCCAAGGCCTCCGAACTAGCGCCAAAAACATTCAGTACTTC
few,NA,TRBV28,TRBJ2-2,CATRTPNTGELFF,TGTGCCACCAGGACACCTAACACCGGGGAGCTGTTTTTT
NA,TRBD2,TRBV3-1,TRBJ2-5,CASSRRLAETQETQYF,TGTGCCAGCAGCCGCCGACTAGCGGAGACCCAAGAGACCCAGTACTTC
many,NA,TRBV10-3,TRBJ2-7,CAISVGGSYEQYF,TGTGCCATCAGTGTAGGCGGTTCCTACGAGCAGTACTTC
NA,TRBD1,TRBV5-1,TRBJ1-6,CASSNRDRGAPHF,TGCGCCAGCAGCAACCGGGACAGGGGAGCCCCCCACTTT
many,NA,TRBV14,TRBJ2-1,CASGRNQGYNEQFF,TGTGCCAGCGGTCGCAATCAGGGTTACAATGAGCAGTTCTTC